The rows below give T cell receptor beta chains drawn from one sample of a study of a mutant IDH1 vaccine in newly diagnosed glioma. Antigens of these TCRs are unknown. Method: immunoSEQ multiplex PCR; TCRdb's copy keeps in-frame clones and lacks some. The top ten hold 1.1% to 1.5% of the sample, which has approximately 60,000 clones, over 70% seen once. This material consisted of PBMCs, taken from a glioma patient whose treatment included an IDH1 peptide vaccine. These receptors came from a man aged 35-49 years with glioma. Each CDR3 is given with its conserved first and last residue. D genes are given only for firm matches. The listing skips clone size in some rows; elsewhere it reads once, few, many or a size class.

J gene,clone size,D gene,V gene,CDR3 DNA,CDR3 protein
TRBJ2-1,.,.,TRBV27,TGTGCCAGCACTCCCGGGCCCTCCTACAATGAGCAGTTCTTC,CASTPGPSYNEQFF
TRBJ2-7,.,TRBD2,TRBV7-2,TGTGCCAGCAGCTTTGGGGGAGGGTTATCCTACGAGCAGTACTTC,CASSFGGGLSYEQYF
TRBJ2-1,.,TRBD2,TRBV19,TGTGCCAGTAGTAGGGCTAGCGGACGAACCTACAATGAGCAGTTCTTC,CASSRASGRTYNEQFF
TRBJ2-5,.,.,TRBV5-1,TGCGCCAGCAGCTTGGGCGGACAAGAGACCCAGTACTTC,CASSLGGQETQYF
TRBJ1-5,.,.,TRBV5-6,TGTGCCAGCAGCTTGGTGGGGGGCAGACAGCCCCAGCATTTT,CASSLVGGRQPQHF
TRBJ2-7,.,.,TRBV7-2,TGTGCCAGCACCCTCTGGCGCAGTAGCTCCTACGAGCAGTACTTC,CASTLWRSSSYEQYF
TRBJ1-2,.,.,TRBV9,TGTGCCAGCAGCGTCTTGAGGAGGTTTGCAGAAGGCTACACCTTC,CASSVLRRFAEGYTF
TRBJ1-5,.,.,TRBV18,TGTGCCAGCTCGACCAGGTCCGATAGCAATCAGCCCCAGCATTTT,CASSTRSDSNQPQHF
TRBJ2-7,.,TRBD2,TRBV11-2,TGTGCCAGCAGCTCGGGACTACGACCCTACGAGCAGTACTTC,CASSSGLRPYEQYF
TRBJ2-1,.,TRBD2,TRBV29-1,TGCAGCGTTGAAGCAAGGAGCGGGGGCTCCTACAATGAGCAGTTCTTC,CSVEARSGGSYNEQFF
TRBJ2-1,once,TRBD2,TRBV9,TGTGCCAGCAGCGTAGTTCTAGCGGGGCCCTACAATGAGCAGTTCTTC,CASSVVLAGPYNEQFF
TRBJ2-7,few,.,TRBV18,TGTGCCAGCTCACTTCAGGGGTACCACGAGCAGTACTTC,CASSLQGYHEQYF
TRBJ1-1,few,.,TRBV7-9,TGTGCCAGCAGCCCTCGACATGGGGACCATGAAGCTTTCTTT,CASSPRHGDHEAFF
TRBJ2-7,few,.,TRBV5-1,TGCGCCAGCAGCTTGTCTCGCTCTCTGAGGGAGCAGTACTTC,CASSLSRSLREQYF
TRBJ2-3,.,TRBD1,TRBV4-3,TGCGCCAGCAGTTTCGGGACAGGGTGGGATACGCAGTATTTT,CASSFGTGWDTQYF
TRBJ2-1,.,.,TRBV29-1,TGCAGCGTCCTTGGGGGTGGGGCGAAAACCTACAATGAGCAGTTCTTC,CSVLGGGAKTYNEQFF
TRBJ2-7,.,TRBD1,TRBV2,TGTGCCAGCAGCGCGGACAGGGCCAGCTCCTACGAGCAGTACTTC,CASSADRASSYEQYF
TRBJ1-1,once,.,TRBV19,TGTGCCAGTCAACCCACTCTCAGGGACACTGAAGCTTTCTTT,CASQPTLRDTEAFF
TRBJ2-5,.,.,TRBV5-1,TGCGCCAGCCGTGCTGGGATCCAAGAGACCCAGTACTTC,CASRAGIQETQYF
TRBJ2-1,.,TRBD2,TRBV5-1,TGCGCCAGCAGCTTGACCATAGCGGGAGCTATCAGTGAGCAGTTCTTC,CASSLTIAGAISEQFF
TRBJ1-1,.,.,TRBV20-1,TGCAGTGGAGTTAGGGACACTGAAGCTTTCTTT,CSGVRDTEAFF
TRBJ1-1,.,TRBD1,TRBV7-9,TGTGCCAGCAGCCCGCGGATGGGACAGTTGAACACTGAAGCTTTCTTT,CASSPRMGQLNTEAFF
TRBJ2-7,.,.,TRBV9,TGTGCCAGCAGCGTAGGGACTTTTTCCTACGAGCAGTACTTC,CASSVGTFSYEQYF
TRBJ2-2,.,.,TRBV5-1,TGCGCCAGCAGCTTGGACTACGCGAACACCGGGGAGCTGTTTTTT,CASSLDYANTGELFF
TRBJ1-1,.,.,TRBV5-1,TGCGCCAGCAGCTTGGGAGGCGGCAGGGTAGCTGCGTTGGGCACTGAAGCTTTCTTT,CASSLGGGRVAALGTEAFF
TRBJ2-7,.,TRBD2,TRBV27,TGTGCCAGCAGTAGCGGGAGGGCCATCTACGAGCAGTACTTC,CASSSGRAIYEQYF
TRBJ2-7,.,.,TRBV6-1,TGTGCCAGCCTTAGCGGAACTACGTGGGAGCAGTACTTC,CASLSGTTWEQYF